This T cell receptor (beta chain) emerged from a study of cytomegalovirus exposure and HLA in healthy donors. About the study: A prior study identified 117 million unique TCR beta sequences from about 180 million T cells. Study conclusions and caveats: A later analysis linked around 17,000 TCR beta sequences to HLA alleles at 0.05 false discovery rate. Rare TCR sequences predominated, though certain public TCRs were found in many donors.

Notes on this clone: The antigen is undetermined.

Between the trimmed V and J ends, which lost 5 bases and 5 bases, there was a span of 12 bases. Germline loops: CDR1 MNHEY, CDR2 SMNVEV (reference sequence). The CDR3 spans 13 residues. Though probably carrying unrecorded immune exposures, donors were nominally healthy at sampling. The PCR was carried out with 60 Vbeta primers and 13 Jbeta primers. Measured with immunoSEQ multiplex PCR; TCRdb has only the in-frame clones, and not every one. The sample has almost 200,000 clones; just over 75% are singletons. The receptor was isolated from a man aged 25-40 years in good health and CMV-seronegative. The chain joins TRBV27 to TRBJ2-5; D is perhaps TRBD2 (5 bases). Sequenced: PBMCs. The CDR3: CASSPPPGETQYF. CDR3 DNA: TGTGCCAGCAGTCCTCCACCGGGGGAGACCCAGTACTTC.